The rows below give T cell receptor beta chains drawn from one sample of a study of blood T cells in healthy people across ages. TCRdb reprocessed the 5' RACE reads with MiXCR, giving one entry per CDR3 protein. Of 850,000 to 1,000,000 distinct CDR3 sequences listed, around 48% are singletons. Source material: blood. The receptor source for this set is a man aged 25 to 40 in good health. Each CDR3 is given with its conserved first and last residue. The D gene is left open where the match is weak. Size tells how often a clone was seen (once, few, many) or the class of an expanded clone, and some rows leave it out.

D gene	clone size	V gene	J gene	CDR3 DNA	CDR3 protein
-	-	TRBV12-3/TRBV12-4	TRBJ1-1	TGTGCCAGCAAGGGGGAGGGGGGCACTGAAGCTTTCTTT	CASKGEGGTEAFF
TRBD2	-	TRBV20-1	TRBJ2-1	TGCAGTGCTCCTCCTGGGGAGCGGGGGGTCAATGAGCAGTTCTTC	CSAPPGERGVNEQFF
TRBD1	few	TRBV6-2/TRBV6-3	TRBJ2-3	TGTGCCAGCAGCGGACAGGGGGCAACAGATACGCAGTATTTT	CASSGQGATDTQYF
-	-	TRBV9	TRBJ2-5	TGTGCCAGCAGCGTAGGTTCACTAAGGGCCGGGTGGGAGACCCAGTACTTC	CASSVGSLRAGWETQYF
-	-	TRBV29-1	TRBJ1-1	TGCAGCGTTAACCTACTAGGGGAGAACACTGAAGCTTTCTTT	CSVNLLGENTEAFF
-	few	TRBV30	TRBJ1-2	TGTGCCTGGAGTATGGGACAATATGGCTACACCTTC	CAWSMGQYGYTF
-	few	TRBV11-3	TRBJ2-1	TGTGCCAGCAGCTCACGGGGGTCTAGGAATGAGCAGTTCTTC	CASSSRGSRNEQFF
-	few	TRBV30	TRBJ2-7	TGTGCCTGGAGTGGGGGTTACGAGCAGTACTTC	CAWSGGYEQYF
-	few	TRBV20-1	TRBJ2-4	TGCAGTGCTAGAGCGGGGGCGGAAAACATTCAGTACTTC	CSARAGAENIQYF
TRBD1	-	TRBV30	TRBJ1-5	TGTGCCTGGAGCGCAGGACAGGGGGTTCAGCCCCAGCATTTT	CAWSAGQGVQPQHF
-	-	TRBV6-5	TRBJ1-6	TGTGCCAGCCGCTCCGGGGGCTCTAGTTCACCCCTCCACTTT	CASRSGGSSSPLHF
-	-	TRBV20-1	TRBJ2-3	TGCAGTGCTAGGTTCGGGTTCGCGGCGGATACGCAGTATTTT	CSARFGFAADTQYF
TRBD2	-	TRBV6-1	TRBJ2-5	TGTGCCAGCACGGTCAGCGGGGGGGCCAATGAGCAGTACTTC	CASTVSGGANEQYF
-	-	TRBV20-1	TRBJ2-7	TGCAGTGCTAGAGATCAGGCAGCATACGAGCAGTACTTC	CSARDQAAYEQYF
-	-	TRBV12-3/TRBV12-4	TRBJ2-7	TGTGCCAGCACTAAAGGGGGGGGGTTCTACGAGCAGTACTTC	CASTKGGGFYEQYF
-	-	TRBV6-2/TRBV6-3	TRBJ1-6	TGTGCCAGCAGTGACCTTGGGGGCATAGACCTCCACTTT	CASSDLGGIDLHF
TRBD1	-	TRBV6-5	TRBJ1-2	TGTGCCAGCAGTTACCCGGAGAACAGGGGCGGCTACACCTTC	CASSYPENRGGYTF
-	few	TRBV20-1	TRBJ2-5	TGCAGTGCTAGAGGGTCAGGGCAAGAGACCCAGTACTTC	CSARGSGQETQYF
-	-	TRBV6-5	TRBJ1-2	TGTGCCAGCAGTACATCATTCACAGGGCTCGGCTACACCTTC	CASSTSFTGLGYTF
-	few	TRBV5-1	TRBJ2-2	TGCGCCAGCAGCCTCAGGGGCCTCACCGGGGAGCTGTTTTTT	CASSLRGLTGELFF
-	-	TRBV11-2	TRBJ2-2	TGTGCCAGCAGCTTAGTGGGGCGCCAGACCGGGGAGCTGTTTTTT	CASSLVGRQTGELFF
-	few	TRBV16	TRBJ2-7	TGTGCCAGCAGAAACCGGGACATCGTAAATGTCGAGCAGTACTTC	CASRNRDIVNVEQYF
TRBD1	-	TRBV12-3/TRBV12-4	TRBJ1-2	TGTGCCAGCAGCCTGGGAGACAGGGGATCTGGTGGCTACACCTTC	CASSLGDRGSGGYTF
-	once	TRBV4-1	TRBJ1-2	TGCGCCAGCAGCCAAGGAGTAGGGTTGTATGGCTACACCTTC	CASSQGVGLYGYTF
TRBD2	-	TRBV5-1	TRBJ2-7	TGCGCCAGCAGCTTGGCACTAGCGGGGGGTCGGGAGCAGTACTTC	CASSLALAGGREQYF
-	-	TRBV5-1	TRBJ2-4	TGCGCCAGCAGCGAGGTCGACAATGAGCAGTACTTC	CASSEVDNEQYF